The clone carrying this T cell receptor (beta chain) appeared many times. Its matching antigen is unknown. The CDR3 is cut off 3 residues early in the read; its end comes from the germline J gene. This specimen belongs to a study of T cell clonality in common variable immunodeficiency. Findings and limits, study-wide: Shared TCRbeta clones were fewer between CVID subjects than controls. TCRbeta clonality was increased in CVID versus healthy controls.

The protocol was immunoSEQ multiplex PCR, while the TCRdb copy is restricted to in-frame clones and leaves out a portion. Observed in the sample are roughly 50,000 clones, none of them singletons. CDR1 LNHDA and CDR2 SQIVND come from the germline V gene (reference sequence). V shed 2 bases and J shed 3 bases, with 9 bases lying between them. This CDR3 region has 14 residues. The sequenced sample consisted of peripheral blood mononuclear cells. The origin of this receptor is a person aged 18 to 75 in good health. The chain joins TRBV19 to TRBJ2-3, with D possibly being TRBD1 (6 bases). CDR3 sequence: CASSINRETDTQYF. The DNA read from the CDR3 is TGTGCCAGTAGTATAAACAGGGAAACAGATACG.